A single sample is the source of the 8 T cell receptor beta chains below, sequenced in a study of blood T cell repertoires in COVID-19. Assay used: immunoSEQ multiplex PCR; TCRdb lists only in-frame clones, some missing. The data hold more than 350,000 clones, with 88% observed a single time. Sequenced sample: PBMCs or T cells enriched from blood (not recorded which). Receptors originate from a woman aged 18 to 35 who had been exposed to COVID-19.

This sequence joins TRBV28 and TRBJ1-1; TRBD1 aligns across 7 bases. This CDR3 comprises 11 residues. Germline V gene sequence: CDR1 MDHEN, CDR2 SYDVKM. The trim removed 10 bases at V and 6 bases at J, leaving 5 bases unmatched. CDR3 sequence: CATDRVAEAFF. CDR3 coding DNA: TGTGCCACCGACAGGGTGGCTGAAGCTTTCTTT. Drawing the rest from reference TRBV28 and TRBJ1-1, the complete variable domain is DVKVTQSSRYLVKRTGEKVFLECVQDMDHENMFWYRQDPGLGLRLIYFSYDVKMKEKGDIPEGYSVSREKKERFSLILESASTNQTSMYLCATDRVAEAFFGQGTRLTVV.

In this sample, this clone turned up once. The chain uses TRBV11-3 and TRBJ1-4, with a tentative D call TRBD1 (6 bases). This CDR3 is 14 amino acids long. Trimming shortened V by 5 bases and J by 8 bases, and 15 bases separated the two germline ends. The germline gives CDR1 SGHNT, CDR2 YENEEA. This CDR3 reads CASSREPRGEKLFF. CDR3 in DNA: TGTGCCAGCAGCAGGGAACCAAGGGGGGAAAAACTGTTTTTT. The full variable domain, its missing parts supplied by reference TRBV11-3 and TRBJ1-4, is EAGVVQSPRYKIIEKKQPVAFWCNPISGHNTLYWYLQNLGQGPELLIRYENEEAVDDSQLPKDRFSAERLKGVDSTLKIQPAELGDSAVYLCASSREPRGEKLFFGSGTQLSVL.

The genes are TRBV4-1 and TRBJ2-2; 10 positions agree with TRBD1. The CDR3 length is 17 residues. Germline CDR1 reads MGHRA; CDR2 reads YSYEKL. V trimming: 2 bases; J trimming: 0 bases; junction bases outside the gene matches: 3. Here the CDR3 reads CASSQPTGGANTGELFF. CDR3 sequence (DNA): TGCGCCAGCAGCCAACCGACAGGGGGCGCGAACACCGGGGAGCTGTTTTTT.

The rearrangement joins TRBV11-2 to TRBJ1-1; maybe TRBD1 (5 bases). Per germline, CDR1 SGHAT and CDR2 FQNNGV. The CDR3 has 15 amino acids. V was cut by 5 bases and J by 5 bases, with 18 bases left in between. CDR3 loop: CASSRLQGGRTEAFF. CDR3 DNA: TGTGCCAGCAGCCGCCTCCAGGGCGGAAGGACTGAAGCTTTCTTT.

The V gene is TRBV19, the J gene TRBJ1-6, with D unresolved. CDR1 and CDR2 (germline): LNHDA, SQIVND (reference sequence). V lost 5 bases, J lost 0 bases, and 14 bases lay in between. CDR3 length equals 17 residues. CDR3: CASSFRTSSSYNSPLHF. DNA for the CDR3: TGTGCCAGTAGTTTTCGGACTTCCAGCTCCTATAATTCACCCCTCCACTTT.

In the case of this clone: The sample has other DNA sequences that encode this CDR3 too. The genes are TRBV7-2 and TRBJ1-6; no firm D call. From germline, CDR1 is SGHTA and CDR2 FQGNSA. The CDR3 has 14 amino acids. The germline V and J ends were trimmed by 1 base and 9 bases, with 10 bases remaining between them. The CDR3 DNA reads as TGTGCCAGCAGCTTAGTGGGCGCAGGTTCACCCCTCCACTTT. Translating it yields CASSLVGAGSPLHF.

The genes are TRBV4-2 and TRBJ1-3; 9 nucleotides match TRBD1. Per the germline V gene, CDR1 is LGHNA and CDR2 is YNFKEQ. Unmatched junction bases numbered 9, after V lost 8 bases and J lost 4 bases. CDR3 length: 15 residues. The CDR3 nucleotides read TGTGCCAGCGCGCCGGGACAGGGTCCCGGAAACACCATATATTTT. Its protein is CASAPGQGPGNTIYF.

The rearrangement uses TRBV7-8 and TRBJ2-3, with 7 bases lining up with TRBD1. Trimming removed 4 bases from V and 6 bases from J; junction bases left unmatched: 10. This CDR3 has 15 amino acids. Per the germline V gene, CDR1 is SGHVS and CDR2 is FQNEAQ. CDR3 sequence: CASSWWQGVKDTQYF. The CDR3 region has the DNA TGTGCCAGCAGCTGGTGGCAGGGGGTAAAGGATACGCAGTATTTT.